The next 16 T cell receptor beta chains were all read from a single sample in a study of cytomegalovirus exposure and HLA in healthy donors. Generated by immunoSEQ multiplex PCR, the TCRdb table keeps only in-frame clones and is missing some. The profile shows some 180,000 clones, around nine tenths of them singletons. Material for sequencing was PBMCs. Every receptor here comes from a man aged 25 to 40 in good health and CMV-seropositive.

The chain uses TRBV6-5 and TRBJ1-5; weak D call: TRBD1 (5 bases). Germline CDR1 reads MNHEY; CDR2 reads SVGAGI. CDR3 length: 13 amino acids. The V end was cut by 6 bases, the J end by 1 base, with 7 bases between. The CDR3 coding sequence is TGTGCCAGCAGGCGACAGAGCAATCAGCCCCAGCATTTT. Encoded protein: CASRRQSNQPQHF.

The chain joins TRBV28 to TRBJ2-7, with D possibly matching TRBD1 (6 bases). Germline assignment: CDR1 MDHEN and CDR2 SYDVKM. This CDR3 has 16 amino acids. With 2 bases removed from V and 7 bases from J, the gap between germline ends came to 21 bases. CDR3 residues: CASSLIYRQDGREQYF. Here the CDR3 DNA reads TGTGCCAGCAGTTTAATATATCGACAGGATGGACGGGAGCAGTACTTC.

This chain joins TRBV4-3 and TRBJ2-1; D possibly corresponds to TRBD2 (6 bases). The CDR3 contains 15 residues. Germline V gene data show CDR1 as LGHNA and CDR2 as YSLEER. Trimming took 4 bases from V and 11 from J, leaving 21 bases between them. In DNA form, the CDR3 reads TGCGCCAGCAGCCCCGACCGGGACTCCCTCGTACAGCAGTTCTTC. Encoded protein: CASSPDRDSLVQQFF.

This clone was seen a handful of times. The J gene is TRBJ1-5, the V gene TRBV18; the D is unclear. The ends were cut back, 6 bases at V and 1 base at J, with 7 bases in the middle. The germline gives CDR1 KGHSH, CDR2 LQKENI. The CDR3 runs 13 residues. CDR3 loop: CASSYSSNQPQHF. CDR3 nucleotide sequence: TGTGCCAGCTCCTATTCGAGCAATCAGCCCCAGCATTTT.

The J gene is TRBJ2-7, the V gene TRBV27, with 7 bases matching TRBD2. V gave up 5 bases and J gave up 5 bases; unmatched junction bases: 6. The CDR3 is made up of 13 amino acids. Germline loops: CDR1 MNHEY, CDR2 SMNVEV (reference sequence). The CDR3 DNA reads as TGTGCCAGCAGTCCCCGCGGGGGACACGAGCAGTACTTC. Protein: CASSPRGGHEQYF.

This chain links TRBV5-8 with TRBJ2-7; TRBD1 aligns across 8 bases. Germline V lookup: CDR1 SGHTS, CDR2 YDEGEE. With V trimmed by 5 bases and J by 5 bases, 6 bases remained unmatched. The CDR3 spans 13 residues. Written as DNA, the CDR3 is TGTGCCAGCAGAATCTCAGGGGGCCACGAGCAGTACTTC. Translation gives CASRISGGHEQYF.

This clone was seen at least ten times. The DNA for the CDR3 is TGTGCCAGCAGCTTAGCCGGGGGGCCCGAGCAGTACTTC. Protein product: CASSLAGGPEQYF. The chain joins TRBV7-2 to TRBJ2-7, with a weak D call TRBD2 (7 bases). The V gene lost 0 bases and the J gene lost 6 bases, with 9 bases spanning the gap. The CDR3 length is 13 residues. Germline CDR1 SGHTA, CDR2 FQGNSA.

Ten or more counts support this clone. The V gene is TRBV27, the J gene TRBJ2-3, with a weak D call TRBD1 (6 bases). The CDR3 covers 14 residues. Trimming cost V 3 bases and J 4 bases, with 11 bases left between them. Germline CDR1 MNHEY, CDR2 SMNVEV (reference sequence). CDR3 protein: CASSLGAGPDTQYF. The DNA for the CDR3 is TGTGCCAGCAGTTTGGGGGCAGGGCCAGATACGCAGTATTTT.

The chain links TRBV28 to TRBJ2-7; perhaps D is TRBD1 or TRBD2 (5 bases each). Trimming stripped 8 bases from V and 2 bases from J, with 10 bases between. Germline-derived CDR1 and CDR2 are MDHEN and SYDVKM. This CDR3 has 12 residues. For the CDR3, the DNA is TGTGCCAGCGGGACCTTTACCTACGAGCAGTACTTC. As protein: CASGTFTYEQYF.

This chain uses TRBV2 with TRBJ2-3, with a tentative D call TRBD2 (5 bases). The ends were cut back, 0 bases at V and 6 bases at J, with 16 bases in the middle. This CDR3 is 16 amino acids long. Germline values: CDR1 SNHLY, CDR2 FYNNEI. This CDR3 is CASSEAVPPGSDTQYF. CDR3 DNA sequence: TGTGCCAGCAGTGAAGCAGTCCCGCCGGGGAGCGATACGCAGTATTTT. The full variable domain, rest sourced from reference TRBV2 and TRBJ2-3, is EPEVTQTPSHQVTQMGQEVILRCVPISNHLYFYWYRQILGQKVEFLVSFYNNEISEKSEIFDDQFSVERPDGSNFTLKIRSTKLEDSAMYFCASSEAVPPGSDTQYFGPGTRLTVL.

This chain joins TRBV5-1 and TRBJ1-6, with TRBD1 matching over 11 bases. The CDR3 loop spans 16 amino acids. Germline V gene lookup returns CDR1 SGHRS and CDR2 YFSETQ. V dropped 0 bases and J dropped 9; count of bases not matched to a gene: 5. CDR3 DNA: TGCGCCAGCAGCTTGGCGGGGGACAGGGGGATTTCACCCCTCCACTTT. It is translated as CASSLAGDRGISPLHF.

V gene TRBV7-6 combines with J gene TRBJ2-3, with D possibly being TRBD1 or TRBD2 (5 bases each). Germline CDR1 SGHVS, CDR2 FNYEAQ. The CDR3 extends over 15 amino acids. V shed 4 bases and J shed 1 base, with 12 bases lying between them. The CDR3 nucleotides are TGTGCCAGCAGCTCCCGGGACGATCGCACAGATACGCAGTATTTT. Encoded protein: CASSSRDDRTDTQYF.

The DNA of the CDR3 is TGCGCCAGCAGCTTGGGGACAAACACCGGGGAGCTGTTTTTT. It codes for CASSLGTNTGELFF. V and J are TRBV5-1 and TRBJ2-2; D might be TRBD1 (5 bases). The V and J ends lost 0 bases and 2 bases respectively, with 5 bases between them. Looked up from germline, CDR1 is SGHRS and CDR2 is YFSETQ. CDR3 length: 14 amino acids.

The V and J genes are TRBV6-5 and TRBJ1-4; possibly TRBD1 for D (6 bases). V was cut by 0 bases and J by 7 bases, with 6 bases left in between. The germline V gene has CDR1 MNHEY and CDR2 SVGAGI. The CDR3 covers 13 residues. The chain's CDR3 is CASSYSTGEKLFF. In DNA, the CDR3 is TGTGCCAGCAGTTACTCGACAGGTGAAAAACTGTTTTTT.

The rearrangement uses TRBV19 and TRBJ1-5; 10 bases are shared with TRBD1. Germline assignment: CDR1 LNHDA and CDR2 SQIVND (reference sequence). V was pared by 5 bases and J by 0 bases, with 13 bases of the junction left unmatched. This CDR3 region has 19 residues. This CDR3 is CASSSGGDRGGNSNQPQHF. The CDR3 nucleotides read TGTGCCAGTAGTTCTGGAGGGGACAGGGGCGGGAATAGCAATCAGCCCCAGCATTTT.

The J gene is TRBJ1-4, the V gene TRBV14, with D perhaps TRBD1 (5 bases). The CDR3 covers 13 residues. V dropped 4 bases and J dropped 5 bases, with 8 bases sitting between them. The germline CDR1 and CDR2 sequences are SGHDN and FVKESK. CDR3 nucleotides: TGTGCCAGCAGCCGAGGGACGAATGAAAAACTGTTTTTT. Protein: CASSRGTNEKLFF.